Described below is a single TCR beta chain sequence and its context. Its target is unknown. A second about 7 to 11 cycle PCR used barcoded and J-beta primers. MiXCR was run by TCRdb on the 5' RACE reads, yielding one entry per CDR3 protein. This sample yields 1.6 million or so distinct CDR3 sequences, of which roughly 32% are seen a single time; about 11% belongs to the top ten. These data belong to a study of blood T cells in healthy people across ages. The study, taken as a whole, reports: Roughly linearly, TCR beta diversity per million T cells fell as age increased.

Sequencing used blood. The receptor was derived from a woman aged 25-40 years in good health.

Written as DNA, the CDR3 is TGTGCCAGCACGGGAGTGGCGGCTGGCTACACCTTC. It yields the protein CASTGVAAGYTF. V gene TRBV27 combines with J gene TRBJ1-2; D gene uncertain. The CDR3 contains 12 residues. From germline, CDR1 is MNHEY and CDR2 SMNVEV (reference sequence). V lost 7 bases, J lost 7 bases, and 13 bases lay in between.